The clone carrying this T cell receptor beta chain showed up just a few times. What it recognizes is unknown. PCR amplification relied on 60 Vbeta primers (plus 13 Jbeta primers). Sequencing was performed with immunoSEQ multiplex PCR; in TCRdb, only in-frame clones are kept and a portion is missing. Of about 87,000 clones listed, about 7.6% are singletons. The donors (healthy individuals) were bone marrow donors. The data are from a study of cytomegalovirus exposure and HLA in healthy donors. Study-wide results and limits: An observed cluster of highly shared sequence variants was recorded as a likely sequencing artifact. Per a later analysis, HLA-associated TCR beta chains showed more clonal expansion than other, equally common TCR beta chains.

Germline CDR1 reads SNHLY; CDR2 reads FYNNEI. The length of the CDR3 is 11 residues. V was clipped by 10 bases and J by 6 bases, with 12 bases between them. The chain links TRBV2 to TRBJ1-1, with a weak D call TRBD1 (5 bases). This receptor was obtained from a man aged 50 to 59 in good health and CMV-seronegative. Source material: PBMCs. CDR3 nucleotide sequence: TGTGCCATACAGGTACCTCCTGAAGCTTTCTTT. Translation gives CAIQVPPEAFF. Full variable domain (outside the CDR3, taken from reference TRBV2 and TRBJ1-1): EPEVTQTPSHQVTQMGQEVILRCVPISNHLYFYWYRQILGQKVEFLVSFYNNEISEKSEIFDDQFSVERPDGSNFTLKIRSTKLEDSAMYFCAIQVPPEAFFGQGTRLTVV.